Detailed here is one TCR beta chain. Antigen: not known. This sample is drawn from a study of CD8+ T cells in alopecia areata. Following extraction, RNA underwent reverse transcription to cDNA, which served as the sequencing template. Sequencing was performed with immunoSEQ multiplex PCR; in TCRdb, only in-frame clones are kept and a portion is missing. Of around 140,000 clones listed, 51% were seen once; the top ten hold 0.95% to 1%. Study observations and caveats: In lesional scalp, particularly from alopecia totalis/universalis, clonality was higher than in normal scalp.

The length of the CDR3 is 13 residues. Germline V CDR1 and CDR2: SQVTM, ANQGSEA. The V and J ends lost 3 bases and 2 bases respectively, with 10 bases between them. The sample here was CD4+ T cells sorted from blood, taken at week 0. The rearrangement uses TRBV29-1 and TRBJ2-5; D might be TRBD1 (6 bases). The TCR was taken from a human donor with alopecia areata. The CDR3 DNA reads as TGCAGCGTTGATAGGGACAAACAAGAGACCCAGTACTTC. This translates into CSVDRDKQETQYF.